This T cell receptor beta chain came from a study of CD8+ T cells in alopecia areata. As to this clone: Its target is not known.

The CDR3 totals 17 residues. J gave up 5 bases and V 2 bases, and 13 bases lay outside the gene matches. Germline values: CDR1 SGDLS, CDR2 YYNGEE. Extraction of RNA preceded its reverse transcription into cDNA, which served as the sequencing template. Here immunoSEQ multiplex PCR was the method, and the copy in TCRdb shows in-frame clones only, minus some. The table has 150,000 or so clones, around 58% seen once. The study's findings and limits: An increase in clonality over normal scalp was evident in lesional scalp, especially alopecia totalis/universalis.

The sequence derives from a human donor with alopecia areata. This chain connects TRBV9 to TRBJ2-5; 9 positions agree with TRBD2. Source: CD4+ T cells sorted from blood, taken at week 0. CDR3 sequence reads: CASSVGASGTLRETQYF. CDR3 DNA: TGTGCCAGCAGCGTGGGGGCTAGCGGGACTCTAAGGGAGACCCAGTACTTC.